The 26 T cell receptor beta chains in this list originate from one sample, sequenced in a study of T cells in tuberculosis. Libraries were prepared by immunoSEQ multiplex PCR; TCRdb keeps only in-frame clonotypes and omits some of them. The table includes roughly 34,000 clones, about 95% detected once. Sequenced: PBMCs. The receptors here all came from a donor aged 10 to 29 with latent tuberculosis or without tuberculosis infection.

The chain uses TRBV19 and TRBJ1-2, with D perhaps matching TRBD1 (5 bases). V lost 8 bases, J lost 7 bases, and 20 bases lay in between. The germline CDR1 and CDR2 sequences are LNHDA and SQIVND (reference sequence). The CDR3 totals 14 residues. CDR3 protein: CASFRGGGVSGYTF. The CDR3 coding sequence is TGTGCCAGTTTCCGAGGCGGGGGAGTGAGTGGCTACACCTTC.

The chain combines TRBV6-1 with TRBJ1-2; 7 bases map to TRBD1. Germline loops: CDR1 MNHNS, CDR2 SASEGT. V shed 0 bases, J shed 7 bases, and the junction held 5 bases outside the gene matches. This CDR3 is built from 14 residues. The CDR3 coding sequence is TGTGCCAGCAGTGAAGCAGACAGGGAGGCTGGCTACACCTTC. The encoded protein is CASSEADREAGYTF.

The rearrangement links TRBV6-1 to TRBJ1-1; 9 bases are shared with TRBD1. V was clipped by 8 bases and J by 10 bases; unmatched bases: 2. This CDR3 has 10 residues. CDR1 MNHNS and CDR2 SASEGT come from the germline V gene. CDR3 bases: TGTGCCAGCCACAGGGGGCGAGCTTTCTTT. Translation gives CASHRGRAFF.

The rearrangement joins TRBV19 to TRBJ1-2, with a possible D match to TRBD1 (6 bases). The V and J ends lost 4 bases and 8 bases respectively, with 26 bases between them. This CDR3 spans 17 amino acids. Per the germline V gene, CDR1 is LNHDA and CDR2 is SQIVND (reference sequence). The CDR3 sequence: CASSSRNRDTSSRGYTF. The CDR3 nucleotides are TGTGCCAGTAGTAGCCGAAACAGGGACACTAGTTCTCGGGGCTACACCTTC.

V and J are TRBV6-6 and TRBJ1-6; perhaps TRBD1 as D (5 bases). The V and J ends lost 5 bases and 6 bases respectively, with 11 bases between them. The length of the CDR3 is 14 residues. Germline CDR1 MNHNY, CDR2 SVGAGI (reference sequence). The CDR3 reads CASSGAGPNSPLHF. The CDR3 DNA reads as TGTGCCAGCAGTGGGGCAGGACCTAATTCACCCCTCCACTTT.

The V gene is TRBV19, the J gene TRBJ1-1, with D possibly being TRBD1 (6 bases). V was shortened by 3 bases and J by 10 bases, with 15 bases between the two germline ends. The CDR3 runs to 13 residues. CDR1 is LNHDA, CDR2 SQIVND, per germline (reference sequence). The CDR3 DNA reads as TGTGCCAGTAGTATTGAGCCTCTCAGGGGAGCTTTCTTT. Translating it yields CASSIEPLRGAFF.

This rearrangement joins TRBV7-2 to TRBJ1-4, with D perhaps matching TRBD1 (5 bases). This CDR3 region has 16 residues. V gave up 5 bases and J gave up 8 bases, with 21 bases separating them. Germline-derived CDR1 and CDR2 are SGHTA and FQGNSA. The CDR3 region has the DNA TGTGCCAGCAGCCCAGGGTCCCTTGGGGGGTTGGAAAAACTGTTTTTT. The encoded protein is CASSPGSLGGLEKLFF.

The chain couples TRBV5-4 to TRBJ2-5, with D possibly matching TRBD1 (7 bases). Germline V gene sequence: CDR1 SGHNT, CDR2 YYREEE (reference sequence). The CDR3 is 14 residues long. Trimming shortened V by 4 bases and J by 1 base, and 11 bases separated the two germline ends. The CDR3 loop reads CASSLEGAQETQYF. The CDR3 DNA reads as TGTGCCAGCAGCCTGGAGGGGGCCCAAGAGACCCAGTACTTC.

This chain uses TRBV11-2 with TRBJ1-1, with 11 bases identical to TRBD1. The CDR3 spans 14 residues. Trimming took 5 bases from V and 7 from J; bases not matched to a gene: 6. Germline-derived CDR1 and CDR2 are SGHAT and FQNNGV. The DNA for the CDR3 is TGTGCCAGCAGCGACCGGGACAGGGGGAATGAAGCTTTCTTT. This sequence encodes CASSDRDRGNEAFF.

V is TRBV6-5 and J is TRBJ2-7, with 9 bases that match TRBD2. There are 15 residues in the CDR3. Per germline, CDR1 MNHEY and CDR2 SVGAGI. With 6 bases clipped from V and 9 bases from J, the junction kept 15 bases outside the gene matches. The CDR3 protein is CASSLSGLAEIGQYF. The CDR3 DNA is TGTGCCAGCAGCCTCTCGGGACTAGCAGAGATCGGGCAGTACTTC.

The chain is built from TRBV5-1 and TRBJ2-3, with TRBD2 matching over 7 bases. V was clipped by 5 bases and J by 0 bases; unmatched bases: 3. Per the germline V gene, CDR1 is SGHRS and CDR2 is YFSETQ. The CDR3 spans 14 residues. The CDR3 protein is CASSSGPSTDTQYF. The CDR3 DNA reads as TGCGCCAGCAGTAGCGGGCCGAGCACAGATACGCAGTATTTT. Filled out from reference TRBV5-1 and TRBJ2-3, the complete variable domain reads KAGVTQTPRYLIKTRGQQVTLSCSPISGHRSVSWYQQTPGQGLQFLFEYFSETQRNKGNFPGRFSGRQFSNSRSEMNVSTLELGDSALYLCASSSGPSTDTQYFGPGTRLTVL.

V gene TRBV7-3 combines with J gene TRBJ2-3, with D possibly TRBD2 on 6 matching bases. The CDR3 is made up of 13 amino acids. Trimming pared 2 bases from V and 4 bases from J, leaving 7 bases between. Germline CDR1 is SGHTA and CDR2 is FQGTGA. CDR3 nucleotide sequence: TGTGCCAGCAGCTTAGGGGAGGCAGATACGCAGTATTTT. Residues: CASSLGEADTQYF. The variable domain in full, completed from reference TRBV7-3 and TRBJ2-3, reads GAGVSQTPSNKVTEKGKYVELRCDPISGHTALYWYRQSLGQGPEFLIYFQGTGAADDSGLPNDRFFAVRPEGSVSTLKIQRTERGDSAVYLCASSLGEADTQYFGPGTRLTVL.

The chain joins TRBV5-6 to TRBJ2-1; the match to TRBD2 covers 9 bases. Germline V gene sequence: CDR1 SGHDT, CDR2 YYEEEE. After removal of 5 bases from V and 6 bases from J, the junction contained 3 bases not matched to a gene. This CDR3 region has 13 residues. CDR3 in amino acids: CASSSGSGNEQFF. CDR3 nucleotide sequence: TGTGCCAGCAGTAGCGGGAGTGGCAATGAGCAGTTCTTC.

The chain is built from TRBV5-4 and TRBJ1-1, with D possibly matching TRBD1 (6 bases). CDR1 is SGHNT, CDR2 YYREEE, per germline (reference sequence). This CDR3 has 13 residues. The V end was cut by 2 bases, the J end by 4 bases, with 9 bases between. This CDR3 reads CASSFPGVTEAFF. CDR3 sequence (DNA): TGTGCCAGCAGCTTCCCAGGGGTCACTGAAGCTTTCTTT.

This chain uses TRBV10-1 with TRBJ2-7; possibly TRBD2 for D (6 bases). CDR1 is WNHNN and CDR2 is SYGVQD in the germline V gene (reference sequence). The CDR3 runs 14 residues. Trimming took off 3 bases at V and 4 bases at J, with 13 bases between the two ends. CDR3 sequence (DNA): TGCGCCAGCAGTGACGGGAGTTTAGGGTACGAGCAGTACTTC. Translated, it gives CASSDGSLGYEQYF.

The chain joins TRBV2 to TRBJ2-2, with no clear D. This CDR3 has 14 residues. Deletions cut 6 bases from V and 1 base from J, with 9 bases between. Germline loops: CDR1 SNHLY, CDR2 FYNNEI. The CDR3 loop is CASRSRQNTGELFF. The CDR3 DNA reads as TGTGCCAGCAGGAGTAGACAGAACACCGGGGAGCTGTTTTTT.

The chain links TRBV27 to TRBJ1-2; D gene uncertain. V was trimmed by 5 bases and J by 4 bases, leaving 17 bases between them. This CDR3 is built from 15 residues. Germline V gives CDR1 MNHEY, CDR2 SMNVEV (reference sequence). CDR3 in DNA: TGTGCCAGCAGTCCCGAACCGAGGGTTTTCTATGGCTACACCTTC. Translated, it gives CASSPEPRVFYGYTF.

The chain joins TRBV19 to TRBJ1-1; D not certain. The CDR3 has 12 amino acids. V was clipped by 4 bases and J by 8 bases, with 11 bases between them. CDR1 and CDR2 from the germline V gene are LNHDA and SQIVND (reference sequence). The CDR3 is CASSSRSWEAFF. DNA of the CDR3: TGTGCCAGTAGTAGTCGGTCGTGGGAAGCTTTCTTT.

The chain combines TRBV19 with TRBJ1-1; tentative D call: TRBD1 (5 bases). The germline gives CDR1 LNHDA, CDR2 SQIVND (reference sequence). This CDR3 has 13 amino acids. V lost 11 bases and J lost 0, with 13 bases in between. CDR3 DNA sequence: TGTGCCGTAGGGGCTAACTTGAACACTGAAGCTTTCTTT. Its translation is CAVGANLNTEAFF.

The chain uses TRBV6-1 and TRBJ1-2; 9 bases line up with TRBD1. The germline gives CDR1 MNHNS, CDR2 SASEGT. The J segment lost 8 bases and the V segment lost 1 base, leaving 11 bases of the junction unmatched. The CDR3 is 16 amino acids. CDR3 residues: CASSEDRGQGTGGYTF. In DNA form, the CDR3 reads TGTGCCAGCAGTGAAGATAGGGGACAGGGAACCGGAGGCTACACCTTC.

This rearrangement joins TRBV6-1 to TRBJ1-4, with 10 bases matching TRBD1. Germline CDR1 and CDR2: MNHNS and SASEGT. Unmatched junction bases numbered 7, after V lost 6 bases and J lost 6 bases. The CDR3 consists of 15 residues. The CDR3 protein is CASRNRDRGYEKLFF. CDR3 DNA: TGTGCCAGCAGGAACCGGGACAGGGGATATGAAAAACTGTTTTTT.

The chain employs TRBV21-1 and TRBJ2-2; the table's D call TRBD2 went unverified against the DNA. TRBV21-1 is recorded as a pseudogene. There are 19 residues in the CDR3. CDR3 residues: CASSNEPVLAGGDTGELFF. CDR3 coding DNA: TGTGCCAGCAGCAATGAGCCGGTTTTAGCGGGGGGAGACACCGGGGAGCTGTTTTTT.

This chain joins TRBV7-3 and TRBJ2-7; 8 bases align to TRBD2. J gave up 4 bases and V 3 bases, and 5 bases lay outside the gene matches. Looked up from germline, CDR1 is SGHTA and CDR2 is FQGTGA. The CDR3 spans 14 residues. CDR3 nucleotide sequence: TGTGCCAGCAGCTTGGGGAGCGGGAGTTACGAGCAGTACTTC. This translates into CASSLGSGSYEQYF.

This clone was detected once. The chain has TRBV19 and TRBJ1-2, with 10 bases lining up with TRBD1. The germline V gene encodes CDR1 LNHDA and CDR2 SQIVND (reference sequence). This CDR3 has 14 residues. V gave up 7 bases and J gave up 8 bases; unmatched junction bases: 10. The CDR3 bases are TGTGCCAGTATTCCGGGACAGGGGAGTGGCGGCTACACCTTC. Protein product: CASIPGQGSGGYTF.

The V call is TRBV2, the J call TRBJ2-3; 12 positions agree with TRBD2. The length of the CDR3 is 18 residues. V was pared by 2 bases and J by 5 bases, with 11 bases of the junction left unmatched. The V gene's germline CDR1 is SNHLY and CDR2 FYNNEI. This CDR3 is CASSEFRIRLAGVDTQYF. CDR3 sequence (DNA): TGTGCCAGCAGTGAATTCCGCATAAGACTAGCGGGAGTAGATACGCAGTATTTT. Combining the CDR3 with reference TRBV2 and TRBJ2-3 gives the whole variable domain EPEVTQTPSHQVTQMGQEVILRCVPISNHLYFYWYRQILGQKVEFLVSFYNNEISEKSEIFDDQFSVERPDGSNFTLKIRSTKLEDSAMYFCASSEFRIRLAGVDTQYFGPGTRLTVL.

This clone was seen a single time. V is TRBV29-1 and J is TRBJ1-2, with TRBD1 identical over 7 bases. Per germline, CDR1 SQVTM and CDR2 ANQGSEA. The CDR3 is made up of 13 amino acids. V lost 3 bases and J lost 3; bases outside the gene matches: 4. CDR3 in amino acids: CSVETGRHYGYTF. The CDR3 nucleotides read TGCAGCGTTGAGACAGGGCGGCACTATGGCTACACCTTC.